Shown below are 10 T cell receptor beta chains from a single sample sequenced in a study of blood T cell repertoires in COVID-19. The repertoire was sequenced with immunoSEQ multiplex PCR; TCRdb's copy has only in-frame clones and lacks some. The profile shows about 200,000 clones, more than 70% of them singletons. Sequenced sample: peripheral blood. The source is a man aged 18 to 30 with active or convalescent COVID-19.

The rearrangement joins TRBV30 to TRBJ2-7; possible D gene TRBD2, 6 bases. CDR3 size: 13 residues. From germline, CDR1 is GTSNPN and CDR2 SVGIG (reference sequence). V dropped 5 bases and J dropped 2 bases, with 13 bases sitting between them. CDR3 loop: CAWGTRLTYEQYF. The CDR3 nucleotides are TGTGCCTGGGGGACTCGGTTAACCTACGAGCAGTACTTC. The variable domain in full, completed from reference TRBV30 and TRBJ2-7, reads SQTIHQWPATLVQPVGSPLSLECTVEGTSNPNLYWYRQAAGRGLQLLFYSVGIGQISSEVPQNLSASRPQDRQFILSSKKLLLSDSGFYLCAWGTRLTYEQYFGPGTRLTVT.

This clone has a handful of counts. As DNA, the CDR3 is TGTGCCAGCAGTATTGAGCCTGGAAACACCATATATTTT. Translated: CASSIEPGNTIYF. The chain joins TRBV7-9 to TRBJ1-3; D unclear. V lost 6 bases, J lost 2 bases, and 8 bases lay in between. The length of the CDR3 is 13 residues. Germline V CDR1 and CDR2: SEHNR, FQNEAQ (reference sequence).

The chain uses TRBV2 and TRBJ2-1; D ambiguous. Deletions cut 6 bases from V and 3 bases from J, with 9 bases between. Germline loops: CDR1 SNHLY, CDR2 FYNNEI. The length of the CDR3 is 13 residues. Written as DNA, the CDR3 is TGTGCCAGCAGAAGCCGGAGCTACAATGAGCAGTTCTTC. As protein: CASRSRSYNEQFF.

This clone is a singleton in its sample. This chain connects TRBV12-5 to TRBJ2-1; 9 bases map to TRBD2. Germline CDR1 reads LGHNT; CDR2 reads FRNRAP. The CDR3 sequence is 15 residues long. V shed 2 bases and J 4 bases; nucleotides not matched to a gene: 3. This chain's CDR3 is CASGLRLAAYNEQFF. The CDR3 DNA is TGTGCTAGTGGTTTGAGACTAGCGGCTTACAATGAGCAGTTCTTC.

The V gene is TRBV24-1, the J gene TRBJ2-7; D is perhaps TRBD2 (5 bases). This CDR3 region has 17 residues. The germline gives CDR1 KGHDR, CDR2 SFDVKD. V gave up 3 bases and J gave up 0 bases, with 17 bases separating them. CDR3 nucleotides: TGTGCCACCAGTGATCCCCACCTCCGGACTGTCTCCTACGAGCAGTACTTC. Translation: CATSDPHLRTVSYEQYF.

CDR3 nucleotides: TGTGCCAGCAGCCCAGGGGATCCGCCCCAGCATTTT. Its protein product is CASSPGDPPQHF. The chain is built from TRBV5-6 and TRBJ1-5, with D possibly TRBD1 on 6 matching bases. Germline CDR1 SGHDT, CDR2 YYEEEE. This CDR3 region has 12 residues. The V end lost 4 bases, the J end lost 9 bases, and 11 bases lay between the germline ends.

This sequence joins TRBV5-1 and TRBJ2-2; TRBD1 matches at 11 bases. The length of the CDR3 is 17 residues. Looked up from germline, CDR1 is SGHRS and CDR2 is YFSETQ. Trimming cost V 5 bases and J 6 bases; bases outside gene matches: 12. Here the CDR3 DNA reads TGCGCCAGCAGTCTCTTCCGGACAGGGGGCCCCTCCGGGGAGCTGTTTTTT. It specifies CASSLFRTGGPSGELFF.

This sequence joins TRBV3-1 (or the pseudogene TRBV3-2) and TRBJ1-1, with 9 bases fitting TRBD1. Germline loops: CDR1 LGHDT, CDR2 YNNKEL (reference sequence). CDR3 length: 16 residues. After removal of 0 bases from V and 3 bases from J, the junction contained 5 bases not matched to a gene. The CDR3 reads CASSQEGDRAYTEAFF. Here the CDR3 DNA reads TGTGCCAGCAGCCAAGAGGGGGACAGGGCATACACTGAAGCTTTCTTT.

This clone has only one observation. The V gene is TRBV18, the J gene TRBJ2-2, with D uncertain. Trimming pared 3 bases from V and 6 bases from J, leaving 5 bases between. CDR1 is KGHSH, CDR2 LQKENI, per germline. This CDR3 is 12 amino acids long. This CDR3 is CASSPRSGELFF. CDR3 nucleotide sequence: TGTGCCAGCTCACCTCGGTCCGGGGAGCTGTTTTTT.

The chain joins TRBV15 to TRBJ2-3; D gene ambiguous. Germline V gene data show CDR1 as LNHNV and CDR2 as YYDKDF (reference sequence). The CDR3 is 14 residues long. Trimming removed 0 bases from V and 6 bases from J, with 10 bases in between. CDR3 nucleotides: TGTGCCACCAGCAGAGATCCTCAGTTCGATACGCAGTATTTT. This codes for CATSRDPQFDTQYF.